The sequence of this T cell receptor beta chain was determined in a study of blood T cell repertoires in COVID-19. Whole-study context: Samples came from the United States, Italy and Spain, spanning acute and convalescent COVID-19. Nucleic acid was either cDNA or gDNA, and it came from T cells, B-cell-depleted T cells, or PBMCs.

The CDR3 is 12 amino acids. V was clipped by 8 bases and J by 0 bases, with 6 bases between them. CDR1 and CDR2 (germline): SGDLS, YYNGEE. Authors' analysis steps: Scientists estimated how many nucleated cells there were by amplifying reference gene primers. Produced via immunoSEQ multiplex PCR; TCRdb's table is partial and in-frame only. The V and J calls and the clone size are those of that table, but D and trimming were determined from the DNA. This sample has 140,000 or so clones, with 88% found just once. The sequencing input was peripheral blood. V and J are TRBV9 and TRBJ1-3; the D is unclear. The origin of this receptor is a woman aged 50 to 60 with acute or convalescent COVID-19. This CDR3 is CARLGSGNTIYF. CDR3 sequence (DNA): TGTGCCAGACTAGGCTCTGGAAACACCATATATTTT.